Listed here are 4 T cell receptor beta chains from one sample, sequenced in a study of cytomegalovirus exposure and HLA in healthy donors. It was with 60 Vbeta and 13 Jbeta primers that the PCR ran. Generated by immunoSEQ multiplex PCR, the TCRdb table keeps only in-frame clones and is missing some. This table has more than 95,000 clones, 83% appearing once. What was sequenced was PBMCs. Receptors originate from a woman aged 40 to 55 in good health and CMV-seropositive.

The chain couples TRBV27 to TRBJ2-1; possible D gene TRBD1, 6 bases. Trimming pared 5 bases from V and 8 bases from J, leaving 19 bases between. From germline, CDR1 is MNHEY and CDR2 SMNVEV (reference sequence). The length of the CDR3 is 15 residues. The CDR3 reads CASSPAGTIIDEQFF. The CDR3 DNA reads TGTGCCAGCAGTCCCGCCGGGACAATAATCGATGAGCAGTTCTTC.

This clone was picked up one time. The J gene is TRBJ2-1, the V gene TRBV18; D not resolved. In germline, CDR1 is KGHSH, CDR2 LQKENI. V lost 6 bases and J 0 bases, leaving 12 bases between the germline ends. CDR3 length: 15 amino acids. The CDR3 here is CASSLTVPSYNEQFF. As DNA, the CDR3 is TGTGCCAGCTCTCTTACGGTCCCCTCCTACAATGAGCAGTTCTTC. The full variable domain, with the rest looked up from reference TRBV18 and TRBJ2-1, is NAGVMQNPRHLVRRRGQEARLRCSPMKGHSHVYWYRQLPEEGLKFMVYLQKENIIDESGMPKERFSAEFPKEGPSILRIQQVVRGDSAAYFCASSLTVPSYNEQFFGPGTRLTVL.

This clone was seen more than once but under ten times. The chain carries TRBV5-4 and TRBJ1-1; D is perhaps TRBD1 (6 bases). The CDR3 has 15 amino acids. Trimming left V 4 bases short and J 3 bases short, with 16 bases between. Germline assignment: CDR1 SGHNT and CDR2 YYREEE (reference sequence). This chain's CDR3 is CASSQGGAGDTEAFF. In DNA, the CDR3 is TGTGCCAGCAGCCAAGGGGGGGCCGGGGACACTGAAGCTTTCTTT.

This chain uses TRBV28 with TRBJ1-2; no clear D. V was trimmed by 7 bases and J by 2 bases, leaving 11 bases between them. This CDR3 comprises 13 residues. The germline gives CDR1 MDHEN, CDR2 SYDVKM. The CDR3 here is CASTLDSNYGYTF. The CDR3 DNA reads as TGTGCCAGCACCCTCGACTCAAACTATGGCTACACCTTC.